This T cell receptor (beta chain) was captured in a study of human T cells and chemical hapten exposure. Unique molecular identifiers were attached to individual cDNA molecules during library preparation. Each CDR3 protein is one row after TCRdb ran MiXCR on the RACE reads. The sample contains about 61,000 distinct CDR3 sequences, 6.5% to 8.5% of which appear only once. The CDR3 loop spans 12 amino acids. Per germline, CDR1 SQVTM and CDR2 ANQGSEA. V lost 1 base and J 4 bases, leaving 7 bases between the germline ends. At least ten counts were recorded for this clonotype. Time point meaning: pre-sensitization, week 0. Treatment meaning: therapeutic diphenylcyclopropenone sensitization with weekly scalp DPC.

The gene calls are TRBV29-1 and TRBJ1-2; D call uncertain. The sample here was whole blood, taken in connection with sensitization to the hapten diphenylcyclopropenone (DPC). The sequence derives from a woman aged 25 to 45 with alopecia areata. Some clones in this sample may be carry-over from other donors' samples. This CDR3 reads CSVEGQSYGYTF. As DNA, the CDR3 is TGCAGCGTTGAAGGGCAGAGCTATGGCTACACCTTC. The full variable domain, with the rest looked up from reference TRBV29-1 and TRBJ1-2, is SAVISQKPSRDICQRGTSLTIQCQVDSQVTMMFWYRQQPGQSLTLIATANQGSEATYESGFVIDKFPISRPNLTFSTLTVSNMSPEDSSIYLCSVEGQSYGYTFGSGTRLTVV.